These 7 T cell receptor beta chains came from one sample sequenced in a study of spatial heterogeneity in lung cancer. Stated time point: blood taken at disease recurrence. Unsorted whole RNA from tumor, nontumor lung or frozen PBMC underwent sequencing. TCRdb called the 5' RACE reads again in MiXCR, with one record for every CDR3 protein. The data show 9,500 to 10,000 distinct CDR3 sequences, with nearly 4% seen just once and approximately 18% held by the top ten. Here the sequenced sample was PBMCs, taken at recurrence. These receptors all stem from a female donor with early-stage non-small cell lung cancer.

This clonotype was seen repeatedly, ten times or more. For a library built for alpha chains, this beta chain is a stray read; little rests on its size. The chain carries TRBV5-1 and TRBJ2-1, with TRBD2 matching over 8 bases. V shed 2 bases and J 1 base; nucleotides not matched to a gene: 2. Germline V gene sequence: CDR1 SGHRS, CDR2 YFSETQ. This CDR3 has 15 residues. CDR3 in DNA: TGCGCCAGCAGCTTAGCGGGGGTATCCTACAATGAGCAGTTCTTC. Encoded protein: CASSLAGVSYNEQFF.

Ten or more counts support this clonotype. A library prepared for alpha chains yielded this beta chain as an off-target read; its size is of little meaning. The V gene is TRBV7-9, the J gene TRBJ2-1; D call uncertain. The V gene lost 1 base and the J gene lost 3 bases, with 16 bases spanning the gap. CDR1 is SEHNR and CDR2 is FQNEAQ in the germline V gene (reference sequence). The CDR3 contains 17 residues. The CDR3 region has the DNA TGTGCCAGCAGCTTAGGAGCCTTAGTCCGAAGCTACAATGAGCAGTTCTTC. This translates into CASSLGALVRSYNEQFF.

This clonotype was found many times. In a library made to pick up alpha chains, this beta chain is a stray read with a size that means little. The chain has TRBV7-9 and TRBJ2-1; D unclear. The germline V and J ends were trimmed by 5 bases and 8 bases, with 10 bases remaining between them. This CDR3 is 12 amino acids long. The V gene's germline CDR1 is SEHNR and CDR2 FQNEAQ (reference sequence). The CDR3 loop reads CASSRIKDEQFF. In DNA form, the CDR3 reads TGTGCCAGCAGCCGGATCAAGGATGAGCAGTTCTTC.

This clonotype was recorded many times. Found in a library prepared for alpha chains, this beta chain is an off-target read, and its abundance has little meaning. CDR3 DNA: TGCAGCGTTGGGTTGGATAACACCGGGGAGCTGTTTTTT. Its protein is CSVGLDNTGELFF. J is TRBJ2-2 and V is TRBV29-1; no definite D call. CDR3 length equals 13 residues. Germline V CDR1 and CDR2: SQVTM, ANQGSEA. V was shortened by 4 bases and J by 2 bases, with 8 bases between the two germline ends.

This clonotype is deemed medium-sized. The size of this beta chain means little, since it is a stray read in a library made for alpha chains. The rearrangement joins TRBV20-1 to TRBJ2-7; D is uncertain. Germline loops: CDR1 DFQATT, CDR2 SNEGSKA (reference sequence). The CDR3 is 13 residues long. V was pared by 4 bases and J by 3 bases, with 13 bases between. CDR3: CSAIFPSGYEQYF. CDR3 coding DNA: TGCAGTGCTATCTTCCCTTCTGGCTACGAGCAGTACTTC.

This clonotype was recorded many times. This beta chain is an unintended read in a library built for alpha chains; its size means little. The chain has TRBV5-5 and TRBJ2-5; TRBD1 is a possible D gene (5 bases). Germline loops: CDR1 SGHKS, CDR2 YYEKEE (reference sequence). Trimming stripped 0 bases from V and 5 bases from J, with 14 bases between. CDR3 length equals 15 residues. The DNA of the CDR3 is TGTGCCAGCAGCTTGGACGGCAGGGCAGGGGAGACCCAGTACTTC. Protein product: CASSLDGRAGETQYF.

This clonotype is medium-sized by share. This beta chain was picked up by a library intended for alpha chains and is off target, so its count carries little meaning. The chain combines TRBV29-1 with TRBJ2-1, with 7 nucleotides matching TRBD2. Germline CDR1 and CDR2: SQVTM and ANQGSEA. The V and J ends lost 7 bases and 4 bases, in that order; junction bases with no gene match: 7. The CDR3 is made up of 13 amino acids. CDR3 loop: CSGTSAAYNEQFF. The CDR3 region has the DNA TGCAGCGGTACTAGCGCGGCGTACAATGAGCAGTTCTTC.